This T cell receptor (beta chain) came from a study of T cell changes during pregnancy in multiple sclerosis. TCRdb's copy holds only in-frame clones and misses some; the assay was immunoSEQ multiplex PCR. The sample holds over 50,000 clones, about 88% seen once. The germline V gene encodes CDR1 SEHNR and CDR2 FQNEAQ (reference sequence). CDR3 size: 13 residues. The germline V and J ends were trimmed by 0 bases and 5 bases, with 8 bases remaining between them. The chain uses TRBV7-9 and TRBJ2-7; D is perhaps TRBD2 (5 bases). This specimen was peripheral blood, taken after pregnancy. The TCR comes from a female donor with multiple sclerosis, enrolled in a pregnancy study. The CDR3 DNA reads as TGTGCCAGCAGCTTAGCGGGAGTAAACGAGCAGTACTTC. Residues: CASSLAGVNEQYF.